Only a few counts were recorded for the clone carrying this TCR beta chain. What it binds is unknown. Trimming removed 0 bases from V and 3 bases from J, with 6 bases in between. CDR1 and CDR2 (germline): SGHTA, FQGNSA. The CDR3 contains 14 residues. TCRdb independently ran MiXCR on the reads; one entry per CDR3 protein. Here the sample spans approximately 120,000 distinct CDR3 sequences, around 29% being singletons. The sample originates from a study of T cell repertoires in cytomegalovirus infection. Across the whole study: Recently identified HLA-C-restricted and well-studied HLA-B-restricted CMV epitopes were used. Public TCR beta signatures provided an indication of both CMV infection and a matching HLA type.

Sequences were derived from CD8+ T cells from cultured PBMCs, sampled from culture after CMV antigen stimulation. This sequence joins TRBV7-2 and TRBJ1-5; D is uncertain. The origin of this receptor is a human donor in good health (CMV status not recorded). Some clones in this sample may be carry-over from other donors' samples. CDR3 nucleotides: TGTGCCAGCAGCTTAGCCCCAGACAATCAGCCCCAGCATTTT. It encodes CASSLAPDNQPQHF. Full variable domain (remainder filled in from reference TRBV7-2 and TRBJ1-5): GAGVSQSPSNKVTEKGKDVELRCDPISGHTALYWYRQSLGQGLEFLIYFQGNSAPDKSGLPSDRFSAERTGGSVSTLTIQRTQQEDSAVYLCASSLAPDNQPQHFGDGTRLSIL.